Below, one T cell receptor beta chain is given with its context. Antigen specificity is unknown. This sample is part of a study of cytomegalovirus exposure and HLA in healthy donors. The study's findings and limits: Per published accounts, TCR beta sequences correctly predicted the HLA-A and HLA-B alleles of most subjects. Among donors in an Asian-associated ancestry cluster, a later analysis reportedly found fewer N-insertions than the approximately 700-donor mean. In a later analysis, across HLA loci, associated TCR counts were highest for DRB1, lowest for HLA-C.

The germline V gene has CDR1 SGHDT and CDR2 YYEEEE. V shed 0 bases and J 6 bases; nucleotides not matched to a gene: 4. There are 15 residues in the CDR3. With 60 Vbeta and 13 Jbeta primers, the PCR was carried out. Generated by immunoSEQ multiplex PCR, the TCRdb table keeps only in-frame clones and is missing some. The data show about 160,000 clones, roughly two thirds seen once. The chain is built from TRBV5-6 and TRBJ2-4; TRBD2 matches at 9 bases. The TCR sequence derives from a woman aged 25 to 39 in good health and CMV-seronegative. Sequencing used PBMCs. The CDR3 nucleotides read TGTGCCAGCAGCTTGGCTAGCGGGACTATAAACATTCAGTACTTC. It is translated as CASSLASGTINIQYF.